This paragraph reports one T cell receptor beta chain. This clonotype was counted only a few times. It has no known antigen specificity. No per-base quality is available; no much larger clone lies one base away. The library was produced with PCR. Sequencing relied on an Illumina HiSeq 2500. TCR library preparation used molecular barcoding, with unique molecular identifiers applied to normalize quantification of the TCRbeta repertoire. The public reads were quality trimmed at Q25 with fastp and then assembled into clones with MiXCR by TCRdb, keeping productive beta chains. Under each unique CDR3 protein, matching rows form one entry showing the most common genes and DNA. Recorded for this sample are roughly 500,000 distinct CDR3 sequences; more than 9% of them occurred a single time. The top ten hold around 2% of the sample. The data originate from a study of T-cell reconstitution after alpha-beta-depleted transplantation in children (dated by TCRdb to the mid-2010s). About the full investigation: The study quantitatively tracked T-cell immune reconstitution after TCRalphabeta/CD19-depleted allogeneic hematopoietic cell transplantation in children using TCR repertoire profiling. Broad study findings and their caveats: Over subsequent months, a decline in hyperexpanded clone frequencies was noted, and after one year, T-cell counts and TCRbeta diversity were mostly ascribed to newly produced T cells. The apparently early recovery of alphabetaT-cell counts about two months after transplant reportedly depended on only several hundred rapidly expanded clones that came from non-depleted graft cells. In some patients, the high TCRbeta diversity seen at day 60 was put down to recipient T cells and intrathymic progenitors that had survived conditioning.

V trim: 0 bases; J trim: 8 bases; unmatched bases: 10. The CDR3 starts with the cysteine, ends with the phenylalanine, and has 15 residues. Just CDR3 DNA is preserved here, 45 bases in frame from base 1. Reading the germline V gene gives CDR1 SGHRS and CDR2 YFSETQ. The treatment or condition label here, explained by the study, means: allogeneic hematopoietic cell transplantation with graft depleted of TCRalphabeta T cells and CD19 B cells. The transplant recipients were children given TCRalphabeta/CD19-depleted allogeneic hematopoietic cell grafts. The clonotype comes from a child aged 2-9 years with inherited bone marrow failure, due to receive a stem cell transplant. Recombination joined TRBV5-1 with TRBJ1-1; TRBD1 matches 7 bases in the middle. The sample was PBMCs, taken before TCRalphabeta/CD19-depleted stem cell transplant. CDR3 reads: CASSLAITGVSEAFF. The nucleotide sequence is TGCGCCAGCAGCTTGGCAATAACAGGGGTCTCAGAAGCTTTCTTT.